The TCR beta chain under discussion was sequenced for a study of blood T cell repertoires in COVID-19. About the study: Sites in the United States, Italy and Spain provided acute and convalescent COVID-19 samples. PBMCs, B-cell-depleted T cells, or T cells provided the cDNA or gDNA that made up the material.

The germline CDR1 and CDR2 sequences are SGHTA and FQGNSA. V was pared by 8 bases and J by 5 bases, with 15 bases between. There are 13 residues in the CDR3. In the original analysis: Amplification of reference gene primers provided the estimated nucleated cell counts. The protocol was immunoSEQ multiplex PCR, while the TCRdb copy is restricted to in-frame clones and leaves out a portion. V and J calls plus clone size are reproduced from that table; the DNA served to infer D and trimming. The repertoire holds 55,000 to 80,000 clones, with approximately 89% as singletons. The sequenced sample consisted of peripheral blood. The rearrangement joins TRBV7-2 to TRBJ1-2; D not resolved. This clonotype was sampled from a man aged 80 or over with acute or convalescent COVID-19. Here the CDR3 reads CASAAYRDYGYTF. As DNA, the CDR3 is TGTGCCAGCGCCGCGTACAGAGATTATGGCTACACCTTC. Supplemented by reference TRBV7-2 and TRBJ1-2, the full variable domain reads GAGVSQSPSNKVTEKGKDVELRCDPISGHTALYWYRQSLGQGLEFLIYFQGNSAPDKSGLPSDRFSAERTGGSVSTLTIQRTQQEDSAVYLCASAAYRDYGYTFGSGTRLTVV.